The 2 T cell receptor beta chains reported below all come from one sample, sequenced in a study of early T cells in non-severe SARS-CoV-2 infection. Via MiXCR, TCRdb re-called the 5' RACE reads, giving one row per CDR3 protein. The table shows about 50,000 distinct CDR3 sequences, with 5.4% occurring only once. This specimen was whole blood, taken at baseline. The receptors were gathered from an adult who was a healthcare worker with PCR-confirmed SARS-CoV-2 infection or an uninfected control (not recorded which).

In its sample, this clonotype was seen a few times. This chain's CDR3 is CASRGLIPYNEQFF. DNA of the CDR3: TGTGCCAGCAGGGGTCTCATCCCCTACAATGAGCAGTTCTTC. The chain joins TRBV4-2 to TRBJ2-1; D is unresolved. V gave up 6 bases and J gave up 2 bases, with 11 bases separating them. This CDR3 contains 14 residues. The germline CDR1 and CDR2 sequences are LGHNA and YNFKEQ.

Many counts were recorded for this clonotype. The chain recombines TRBV4-2 with TRBJ2-1, with 8 bases aligning to TRBD1. CDR1 is LGHNA, CDR2 YNFKEQ, per germline. The length of the CDR3 is 16 residues. Germline trimming cut 0 bases from V and 4 bases from J; bases unmatched to any gene: 5. CDR3 sequence: CASSQDGQGLYNEQFF. The CDR3 DNA sequence: TGTGCCAGCAGCCAAGATGGACAGGGCCTATACAATGAGCAGTTCTTC.